The rows below give T cell receptor beta chains drawn from one sample of a study of OX40 agonist ivuxolimab in advanced cancers. Sequencing was performed with immunoSEQ multiplex PCR; in TCRdb, only in-frame clones are kept and a portion is missing. Counted here are roughly 60,000 clones, around 84% occurring once; the ten biggest clones make up over 2%. The source material was CD4+ or CD8+ T cells sorted from blood, sampled in a trial of the OX40 agonist ivuxolimab. These receptors all come from an adult with an advanced solid tumor such as melanoma, head and neck, liver or kidney cancer. Each CDR3 is given without its conserved first and last residue. Each record gives: V gene, J gene, clone size, CDR3 protein. Rows give clone size only sometimes, using once, few, many, or a class for an expanded clone.

TRBV14	TRBJ2-5	-	ASSSKISPWATQY
TRBV30	TRBJ1-2	-	AWSTRVWHLGVSYGYT
TRBV6-1	TRBJ2-7	-	ASSYSGAYEQY
TRBV30	TRBJ1-4	-	AWSRLGAIGEKLF
TRBV29-1	TRBJ2-5	-	SVGEGSVETQY
TRBV5-4	TRBJ1-1	-	ASIPGGSRLNTEAF
TRBV28	TRBJ2-2	-	ASSLVGTTGELF
TRBV2	TRBJ2-3	-	ASSEIAGGQKPQY
TRBV5-1	TRBJ1-1	few	ASSLGRVNTEAF
TRBV5-6	TRBJ2-5	-	ASSLRGGETQY
TRBV29-1	TRBJ2-1	once	SVEGSTGLRPSYNEQF
TRBV2	TRBJ2-7	-	ASSLPTGSSYEQY
TRBV6-1	TRBJ2-5	many	ASKRGSGETQY
TRBV11-2	TRBJ1-6	-	ASSLDPGTAPLH
TRBV19	TRBJ1-2	-	ASSIYERRAPNYGYT
TRBV2	TRBJ1-1	-	ASRVLRAF
TRBV2	TRBJ2-1	-	ASSERTTVNEQF
TRBV10-1	TRBJ1-2	-	ASSESGTGIDGYT
TRBV9	TRBJ1-4	-	ASSVGEGQGVFEKLF
TRBV2	TRBJ2-1	-	ASSEATDYNEQF
TRBV2	TRBJ2-1	-	ASSPRASGSNEQF
TRBV7-9	TRBJ1-1	-	ASSETIAF
TRBV10-2	TRBJ2-6	-	ASSERGSGANVLT
TRBV28	TRBJ2-7	-	ASRDRGRTTLVQY
TRBV6-1	TRBJ2-2	-	ASSEALGVGTGELF
TRBV7-3	TRBJ2-5	-	ASSLSGTQETQY
TRBV2	TRBJ1-5	-	ASMAGLSNQPQH
TRBV7-3	TRBJ2-3	-	ASSPNGENTDTQY